This T cell receptor beta chain was captured by sequencing in a study of T cell responses to AZD1222 COVID-19 vaccine. Findings of the study overall: Unmutated variant regions reportedly attract nearly half of all spike-specific TCRs. Clonal diversity was possibly underestimated, and the donors were mostly white British, with more females.

Profiled with immunoSEQ multiplex PCR; TCRdb holds only in-frame clones, not every one. Here the sample spans some 150,000 clones, roughly four fifths being singletons. This CDR3 comprises 15 residues. Germline CDR1 and CDR2: ENHRY and SYGVKD. V lost 2 bases and J lost 4, with 14 bases in between. A note on this clone: Its cognate antigen is unknown.

The source material was peripheral blood, sampled on day 0 of MenACWY control vaccination. The chain recombines TRBV10-3 with TRBJ1-2; no firm D call. The clonotype comes from an adult in good health. CDR3 in DNA: TGTGCCATCAGTGAGACCCCCCCGGGGAGCTATGGCTACACCTTC. Amino acids: CAISETPPGSYGYTF.